The clone carrying this T cell receptor beta chain has just a few counts. The data were obtained in a study of blood T cell repertoires in COVID-19. Study as a whole: PBMCs, B-cell-depleted T cells, or T cells were the source of the cDNA or gDNA that made up the material.

Original data processing: Estimated nucleated cell counts came from reference gene primer amplification. The protocol was immunoSEQ multiplex PCR, while the TCRdb copy is restricted to in-frame clones and leaves out a portion. The V and J calls and clone size are taken from that table; D and trimming were inferred from the DNA. This table holds 220,000 or so clones, roughly 86% found once. Enrolled through a virtual design, the participants were between 18 and 89 years of age and came from approximately 25 US areas. Recovered Cohort 3 donors showed two negative PCRs, clearance, or symptom resolution. Germline-derived CDR1 and CDR2 are SGHVS and FQNEAQ. The germline V and J ends were trimmed by 6 bases and 4 bases, with 12 bases remaining between them. This CDR3 has 14 residues.

The rearrangement joins TRBV7-8 to TRBJ1-4; D unclear. This clonotype was sampled from a woman in her fifties or sixties who had recovered from COVID-19. Input material: PBMCs or T cells enriched from blood (not recorded which). CDR3 coding DNA: TGTGCCAGCAGGGGCCCACTGATTAATGAAAAACTGTTTTTT. This sequence encodes CASRGPLINEKLFF.